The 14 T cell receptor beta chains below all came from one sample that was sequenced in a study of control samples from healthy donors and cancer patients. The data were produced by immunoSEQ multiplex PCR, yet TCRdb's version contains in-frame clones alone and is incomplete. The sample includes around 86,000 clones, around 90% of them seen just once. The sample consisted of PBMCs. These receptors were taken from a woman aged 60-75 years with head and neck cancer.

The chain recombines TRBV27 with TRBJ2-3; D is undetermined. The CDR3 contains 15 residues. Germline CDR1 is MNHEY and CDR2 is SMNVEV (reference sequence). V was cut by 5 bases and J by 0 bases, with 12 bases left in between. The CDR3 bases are TGTGCCAGCAGTGGGTGGAGCGCCAGCACAGATACGCAGTATTTT. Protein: CASSGWSASTDTQYF.

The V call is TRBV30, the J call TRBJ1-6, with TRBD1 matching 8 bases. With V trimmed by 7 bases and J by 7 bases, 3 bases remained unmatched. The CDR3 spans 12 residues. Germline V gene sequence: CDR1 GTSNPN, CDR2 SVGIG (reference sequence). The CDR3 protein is CASGQGNSPLHF. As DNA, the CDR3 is TGTGCCTCAGGACAGGGAAATTCACCCCTCCACTTT.

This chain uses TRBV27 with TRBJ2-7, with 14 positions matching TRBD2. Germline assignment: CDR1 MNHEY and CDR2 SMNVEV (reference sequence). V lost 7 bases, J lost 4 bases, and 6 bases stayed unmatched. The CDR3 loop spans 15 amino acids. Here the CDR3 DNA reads TGTGCCAGCACGACTAGCGGGAGGGGAGCGTACGAGCAGTACTTC. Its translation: CASTTSGRGAYEQYF.

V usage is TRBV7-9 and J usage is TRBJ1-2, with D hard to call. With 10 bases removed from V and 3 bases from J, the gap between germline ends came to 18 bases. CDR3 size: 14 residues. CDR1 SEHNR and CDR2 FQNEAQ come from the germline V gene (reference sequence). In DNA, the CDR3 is TGTGCCACATCACGGCAGAGAAGCGACTATGGCTACACCTTC. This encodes CATSRQRSDYGYTF. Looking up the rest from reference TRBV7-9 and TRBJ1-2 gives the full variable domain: DTGVSQNPRHKITKRGQNVTFRCDPISEHNRLYWYRQTLGQGPEFLTYFQNEAQLEKSRLLSDRFSAERPKGSFSTLEIQRTEQGDSAMYLCATSRQRSDYGYTFGSGTRLTVV.

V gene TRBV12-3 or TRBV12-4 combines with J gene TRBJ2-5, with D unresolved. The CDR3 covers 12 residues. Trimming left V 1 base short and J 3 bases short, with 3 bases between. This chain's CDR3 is CASSLGKETQYF. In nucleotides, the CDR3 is TGTGCCAGCAGTTTAGGGAAAGAGACCCAGTACTTC.

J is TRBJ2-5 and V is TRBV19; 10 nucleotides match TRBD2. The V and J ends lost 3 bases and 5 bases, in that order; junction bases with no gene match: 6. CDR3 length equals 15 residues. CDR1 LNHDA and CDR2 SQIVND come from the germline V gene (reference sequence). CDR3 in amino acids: CASSISGRAWETQYF. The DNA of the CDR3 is TGTGCCAGTAGTATCAGCGGGAGGGCCTGGGAGACCCAGTACTTC.

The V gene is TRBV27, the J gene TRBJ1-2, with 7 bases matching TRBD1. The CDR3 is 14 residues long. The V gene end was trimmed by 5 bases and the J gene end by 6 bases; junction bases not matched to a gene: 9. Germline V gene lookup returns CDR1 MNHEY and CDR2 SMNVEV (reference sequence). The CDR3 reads CASSPRQGKDGYTF. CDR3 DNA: TGTGCCAGCAGTCCGAGACAGGGAAAGGATGGCTACACCTTC.

The CDR3 nucleotides read TGTGCCAGCGAGATCCTAGCGGGAGCCAATGAGCAGTTCTTC. Encoded protein: CASEILAGANEQFF. The rearrangement uses TRBV25-1 and TRBJ2-1; 10 nucleotides align to TRBD2. The germline gives CDR1 MGHDK, CDR2 SYGVNS. The V and J ends lost 8 bases and 6 bases, in that order; junction bases with no gene match: 7. This CDR3 region has 14 residues.

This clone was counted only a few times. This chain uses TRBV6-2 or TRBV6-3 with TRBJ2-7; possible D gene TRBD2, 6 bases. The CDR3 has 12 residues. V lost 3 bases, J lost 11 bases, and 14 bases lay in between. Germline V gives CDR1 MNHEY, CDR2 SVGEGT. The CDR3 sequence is CASSYYGLPEYF. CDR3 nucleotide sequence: TGTGCCAGCAGTTATTACGGACTACCGGAGTACTTC.

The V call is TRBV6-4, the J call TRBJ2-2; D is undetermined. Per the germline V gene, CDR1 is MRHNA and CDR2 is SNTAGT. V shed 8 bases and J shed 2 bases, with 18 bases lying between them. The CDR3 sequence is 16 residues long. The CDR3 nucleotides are TGTGCCAGCTCCCGTTTGCCAGTCGTTAACACCGGGGAGCTGTTTTTT. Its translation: CASSRLPVVNTGELFF.

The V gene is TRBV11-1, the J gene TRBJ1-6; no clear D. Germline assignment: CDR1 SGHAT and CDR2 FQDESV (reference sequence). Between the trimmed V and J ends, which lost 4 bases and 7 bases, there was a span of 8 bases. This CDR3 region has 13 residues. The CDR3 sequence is CASSWTGNSPLHF. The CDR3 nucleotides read TGTGCCAGCAGCTGGACGGGAAATTCACCCCTCCACTTT.

This CDR3 reads CASSLVASASKNIQYF. CDR3 coding DNA: TGTGCCAGCAGCTTAGTCGCTAGCGCAAGCAAAAACATTCAGTACTTC. V and J are TRBV7-2 and TRBJ2-4; tentatively, D is TRBD2 (6 bases). Between the trimmed V and J ends, which lost 1 base and 3 bases, there was a span of 13 bases. CDR1 and CDR2 from the germline V gene are SGHTA and FQGNSA. CDR3 length: 16 amino acids. Full variable domain (missing parts from reference TRBV7-2 and TRBJ2-4): GAGVSQSPSNKVTEKGKDVELRCDPISGHTALYWYRQSLGQGLEFLIYFQGNSAPDKSGLPSDRFSAERTGGSVSTLTIQRTQQEDSAVYLCASSLVASASKNIQYFGAGTRLSVL.

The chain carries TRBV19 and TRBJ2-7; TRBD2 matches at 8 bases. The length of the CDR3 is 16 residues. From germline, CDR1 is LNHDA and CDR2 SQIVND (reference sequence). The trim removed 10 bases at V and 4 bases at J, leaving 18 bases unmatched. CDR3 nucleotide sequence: TGTGCCACCAGTGGGGGGCAGCGGGAGTTTTCATACGAGCAGTACTTC. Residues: CATSGGQREFSYEQYF.

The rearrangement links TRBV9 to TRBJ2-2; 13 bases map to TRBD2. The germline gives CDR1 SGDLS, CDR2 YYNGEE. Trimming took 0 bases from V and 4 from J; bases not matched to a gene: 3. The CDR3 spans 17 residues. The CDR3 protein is CASSVGLAGGPTGELFF. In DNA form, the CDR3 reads TGTGCCAGCAGCGTAGGACTAGCGGGAGGTCCCACCGGGGAGCTGTTTTTT.